The present entry profiles one T cell receptor (beta chain) with its context. What it binds is not known. The source of the sample is a study of T cell responses to AZD1222 COVID-19 vaccine. The study's findings and limits: Possibly, clonal diversity was underestimated; donors were largely white British and included more females. Only after the peak T cell response were repertoires sampled.

Profiled with immunoSEQ multiplex PCR; TCRdb holds only in-frame clones, not every one. The table records under 200,000 clones, around 94% of them present only once. The V gene's germline CDR1 is SGHAT and CDR2 FQNNGV. V lost 1 base, J lost 4 bases, and 6 bases stayed unmatched. The CDR3 totals 15 residues. The rearrangement uses TRBV11-2 and TRBJ2-7; TRBD2 aligns across 8 bases. The sample was peripheral blood, taken on day 0 of AZD1222 vaccination. This TCR came from an adult in good health. Here the CDR3 reads CASSLVAGKGYEQYF. In DNA form, the CDR3 reads TGTGCCAGCAGCTTAGTAGCGGGAAAGGGGTACGAGCAGTACTTC.